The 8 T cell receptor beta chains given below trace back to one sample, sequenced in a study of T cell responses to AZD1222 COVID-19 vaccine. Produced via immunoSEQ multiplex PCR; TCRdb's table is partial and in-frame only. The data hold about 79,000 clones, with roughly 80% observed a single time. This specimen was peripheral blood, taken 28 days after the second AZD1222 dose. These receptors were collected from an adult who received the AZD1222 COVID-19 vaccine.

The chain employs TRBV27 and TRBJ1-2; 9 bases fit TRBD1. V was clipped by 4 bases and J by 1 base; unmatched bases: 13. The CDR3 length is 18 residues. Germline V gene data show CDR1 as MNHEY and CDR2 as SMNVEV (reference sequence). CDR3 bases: TGTGCCAGCAGTTCTCGATTAGGACAGGGGCCCAGTAACTATGGCTACACCTTC. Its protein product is CASSSRLGQGPSNYGYTF.

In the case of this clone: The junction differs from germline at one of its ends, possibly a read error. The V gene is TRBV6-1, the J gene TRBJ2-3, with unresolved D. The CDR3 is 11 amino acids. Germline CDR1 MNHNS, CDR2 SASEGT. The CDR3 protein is CASSDWTRLLW. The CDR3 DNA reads TGTGCCAGCAGTGATTGGACCCGCCTATTATGG.

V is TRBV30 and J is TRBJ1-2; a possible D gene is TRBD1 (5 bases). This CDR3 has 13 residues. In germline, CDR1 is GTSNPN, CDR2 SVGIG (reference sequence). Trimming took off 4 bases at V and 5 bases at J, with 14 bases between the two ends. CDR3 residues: CAWTVGQIYGYTF. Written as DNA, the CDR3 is TGTGCCTGGACCGTGGGGCAGATTTATGGCTACACCTTC.

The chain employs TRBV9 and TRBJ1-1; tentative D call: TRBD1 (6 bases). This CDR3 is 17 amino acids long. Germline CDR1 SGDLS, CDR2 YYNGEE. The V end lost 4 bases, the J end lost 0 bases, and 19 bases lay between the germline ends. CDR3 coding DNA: TGTGCCAGCAGCCCCATGAGGGCAGGGGCGATGAACACTGAAGCTTTCTTT. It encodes CASSPMRAGAMNTEAFF.

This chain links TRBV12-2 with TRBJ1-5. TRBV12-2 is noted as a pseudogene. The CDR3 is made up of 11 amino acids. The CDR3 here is CASRRRQPQHF. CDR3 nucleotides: TGTGCAAGTCGCCGTCGGCAGCCCCAGCATTTT.

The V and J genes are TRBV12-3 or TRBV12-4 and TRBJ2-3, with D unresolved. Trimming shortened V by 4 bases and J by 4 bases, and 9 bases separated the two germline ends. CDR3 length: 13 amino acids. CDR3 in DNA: TGTGCCAGCAGTTCGTCTAGGGCAGATACGCAGTATTTT. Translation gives CASSSSRADTQYF.

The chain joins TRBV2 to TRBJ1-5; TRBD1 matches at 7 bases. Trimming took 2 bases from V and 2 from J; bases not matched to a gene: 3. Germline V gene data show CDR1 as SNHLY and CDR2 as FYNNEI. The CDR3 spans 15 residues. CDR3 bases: TGTGCCAGCAGTGAAAGGGACAGCGGCAATCAGCCCCAGCATTTT. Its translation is CASSERDSGNQPQHF.

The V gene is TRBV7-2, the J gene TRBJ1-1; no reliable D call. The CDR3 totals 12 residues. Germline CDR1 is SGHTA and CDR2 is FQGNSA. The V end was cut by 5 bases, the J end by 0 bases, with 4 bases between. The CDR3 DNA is TGTGCCAGCAGCGTTATGAACACTGAAGCTTTCTTT. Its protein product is CASSVMNTEAFF.